This T cell receptor beta chain was recorded in a study of post-analysis software for immune sequencing data. On the study more broadly: Several disease courses (relapsing-remitting, secondary progressive and progressive-relapsing) of multiple sclerosis were included. General study findings and limits: In patients, about 5 TRBV segments were more frequent than in controls, with TRBV5-6, TRBV5-1 and TRBV20-1 among them. Compared with controls, patients showed significantly lower normalized Chao1 diversity.

This clonotype was seen just once. Its antigen is unknown. V shed 5 bases and J shed 8 bases, with 10 bases lying between them. Germline CDR1 reads SEHNR; CDR2 reads FQNEAQ (reference sequence). This CDR3 is built from 12 residues. Unique molecular identifiers tagged the TCR beta cDNA libraries. TCRdb reprocessed the PCR reads with MiXCR, giving one entry per CDR3 protein. The sample shows 550,000 to 700,000 distinct CDR3 sequences, about 40% of them seen only once. The source is a girl aged 10 to 17 with multiple sclerosis. The source material was blood. This chain uses TRBV7-9 with TRBJ2-4; D not certain. The CDR3 loop reads CASSATSDIQYF. In DNA, the CDR3 is TGTGCCAGCAGCGCGACGTCAGACATTCAGTACTTC.